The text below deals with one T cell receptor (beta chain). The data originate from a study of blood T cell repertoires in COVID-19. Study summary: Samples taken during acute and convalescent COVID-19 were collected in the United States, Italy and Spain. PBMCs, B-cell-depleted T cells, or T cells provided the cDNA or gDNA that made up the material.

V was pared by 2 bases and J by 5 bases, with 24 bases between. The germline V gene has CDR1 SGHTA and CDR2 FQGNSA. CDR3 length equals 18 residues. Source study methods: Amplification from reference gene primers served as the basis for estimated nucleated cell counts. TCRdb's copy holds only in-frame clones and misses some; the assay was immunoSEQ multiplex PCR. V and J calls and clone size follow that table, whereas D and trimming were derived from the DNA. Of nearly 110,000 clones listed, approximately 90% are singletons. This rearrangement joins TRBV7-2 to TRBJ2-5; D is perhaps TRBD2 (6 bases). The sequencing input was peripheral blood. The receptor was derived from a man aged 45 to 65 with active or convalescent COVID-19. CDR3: CASSLKFLPSAGGETQYF. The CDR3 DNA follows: TGTGCCAGCAGCTTAAAATTTTTGCCTAGCGCTGGGGGGGAGACCCAGTACTTC.